The clone carrying this T cell receptor (beta chain) came up a few times. The antigen remains unidentified. This specimen comes from a study of T cell repertoires in cytomegalovirus infection. Study-level information: Signatures in public TCR beta sequences pointed to both CMV infection and matching HLA type.

Study-wide points: HLA-C-restricted CMV clonotypes gave the most frequent clonotype in two of eight donors. Totalled public TCR beta family frequency picked out people who carried CMV plus the relevant HLA.

V gave up 5 bases and J gave up 6 bases, with 11 bases separating them. The CDR3 is 12 amino acids. Germline loops: CDR1 MDHEN, CDR2 SYDVKM. MiXCR was run by TCRdb on the reads, yielding one entry per CDR3 protein. Of under 200,000 distinct CDR3 sequences in the sample, about a tenth were seen once. The chain combines TRBV28 with TRBJ2-7; D gene ambiguous. The TCR was taken from a human donor in good health (CMV status not recorded). Some clones in this sample may be carry-over from other donors' samples. The specimen was PBMCs. DNA for the CDR3: TGTGCCAGCAGTGCTGTTTGGGGCGAGCAGTACTTC. This gives the protein CASSAVWGEQYF.